The clone carrying this T cell receptor beta chain was found many times. The data originate from a study of patients and donors after allogeneic stem cell transplantation. TCRdb re-called the RT-PCR reads with MiXCR, one entry per CDR3 protein. Of 390,000 or so distinct CDR3 sequences listed, approximately 16% are singletons. The sequenced sample consisted of blood, either unsorted or a sorted T cell fraction (not recorded which). This sequence was found in a human donor who was either an allogeneic HSCT recipient or a stem cell or donor lymphocyte infusion donor (not recorded which). It is not recorded whose cells these are; they may come from a transplant donor.

Written as DNA, the CDR3 is TGCGCCAGCAGCCCGGGACAGGGAGCCTATGGCTACACCTTC. Encoded protein: CASSPGQGAYGYTF. The chain couples TRBV5-1 to TRBJ1-2, with TRBD1 matching over 9 bases. Losses at the gene ends were 4 bases for V and 4 bases for J; bases not matched to a gene: 5. The germline V gene encodes CDR1 SGHRS and CDR2 YFSETQ. The CDR3 loop spans 14 amino acids.